The clone carrying this TCR beta chain was seen ten or more times. Its antigen is undetermined. V lost 2 bases to trimming and J lost 0 bases, with 14 bases between them. This CDR3 is built from 16 residues. The germline V gene encodes CDR1 MNHEY and CDR2 SVGAGI. Orbital computed tomography and thyroid ultrasound, along with TRAb, serum thyroxine and clinical symptoms, underpinned diagnosis. This entry belongs to a study of Graves' ophthalmopathy and Graves' hyperthyroidism. Study-wide results and limits: Detection in blood was also observed for most expanded thyroid clonotypes above 0.001 frequency. It was with around 67% sensitivity and around 72% specificity that the model predicted ophthalmopathy progression. Sensitivity of around 85% and specificity of approximately 76% were achieved when a 13-signature model separated ophthalmopathy from stable hyperthyroidism.

As the template, RNA transcripts were used to amplify TCR beta CDR3 regions. Second-round multiplex PCR came after a first-round RT-PCR that employed HTBI primers. TCRdb re-called the multiplex PCR reads with MiXCR, one entry per CDR3 protein. The sample records approximately 480,000 distinct CDR3 sequences, roughly 14% being singletons. What was sequenced was blood. This rearrangement joins TRBV6-5 to TRBJ2-7; perhaps TRBD1 as D (5 bases). This clonotype was sampled from a woman in her twenties or thirties with Graves' ophthalmopathy. CDR3 DNA sequence: TGTGCCAGCAGTTACGCCTTAACAGGAACCTCCTACGAGCAGTACTTC. It codes for CASSYALTGTSYEQYF.